The 16 T cell receptor beta chains below all came from one sample that was sequenced in a study of radiation and T cells in renal cell carcinoma. The time point is: blood 2 weeks post-SBRT. Treatment given: 15 Gy SBRT to primary tumor, nephrectomy 4 weeks later. Sequenced by immunoSEQ multiplex PCR; TCRdb stores in-frame clones only, minus some. The repertoire has some 120,000 clones, approximately 90% of them found once; the top ten carry 5% to 6.5%. Specimen: blood, collected from a patient whose treatment included radiotherapy and nephrectomy. Receptors originate from a woman between 70 and 85 years old with renal cell carcinoma.

The rearrangement uses TRBV11-3 and TRBJ2-5, with 7 nucleotides matching TRBD1. CDR1 is SGHNT, CDR2 YENEEA, per germline. The CDR3 spans 15 residues. J was trimmed by 3 bases and V by 6 bases; bases with no gene match: 10. CDR3 DNA: TGTGCCAGCAGGTCACGACAGGGTGGGAAAGAGACCCAGTACTTC. This codes for CASRSRQGGKETQYF.

J is TRBJ2-1 and V is TRBV5-1; 9 bases fit TRBD2. The trim removed 0 bases at V and 5 bases at J, leaving 3 bases unmatched. Germline V lookup: CDR1 SGHRS, CDR2 YFSETQ. The CDR3 is 15 amino acids. CDR3 in DNA: TGCGCCAGCAGCTTGGTAGCGGGGGTACACAATGAGCAGTTCTTC. Translating gives CASSLVAGVHNEQFF.

This clone was seen just once. The genes are TRBV6-5 and TRBJ1-5; D might be TRBD1 (6 bases). V was pared by 6 bases and J by 4 bases, with 13 bases between. CDR3 length equals 14 residues. Germline values: CDR1 MNHEY, CDR2 SVGAGI. Here the CDR3 DNA reads TGTGCCAGCAGCCCCAAACAGGGAAATCAGCCCCAGCATTTT. Translation gives CASSPKQGNQPQHF.

V is TRBV18 and J is TRBJ1-6; no clear D gene. Per germline, CDR1 KGHSH and CDR2 LQKENI. The V end lost 5 bases, the J end lost 6 bases, and 8 bases lay between the germline ends. The CDR3 length is 13 residues. The CDR3 DNA is TGTGCCAGCTCAGAGACGGGTAATTCACCCCTCCACTTT. Protein: CASSETGNSPLHF.

The chain recombines TRBV30 with TRBJ1-2; 9 bases agree with TRBD1. J gave up 4 bases and V 0 bases, and 6 bases lay outside the gene matches. CDR1 is GTSNPN and CDR2 is SVGIG in the germline V gene (reference sequence). The CDR3 covers 15 residues. CDR3 in DNA: TGTGCCTGGAGTGTAAGGGACAGGGATTTCTATGGCTACACCTTC. This translates into CAWSVRDRDFYGYTF.

The chain recombines TRBV19 with TRBJ2-3; D possibly corresponds to TRBD2 (5 bases). Trimming pared 6 bases from V and 6 bases from J, leaving 13 bases between. Germline V gene lookup returns CDR1 LNHDA and CDR2 SQIVND (reference sequence). The CDR3 contains 13 residues. The CDR3 loop is CASRKAVGDTQYF. The CDR3, as DNA: TGTGCCAGTAGAAAAGCGGTGGGGGATACGCAGTATTTT.

This chain connects TRBV5-1 to TRBJ1-3; D is undetermined. V lost 4 bases and J 0 bases, leaving 14 bases between the germline ends. CDR1 is SGHRS, CDR2 YFSETQ, per germline. The CDR3 is 16 residues long. DNA for the CDR3: TGCGCCAGCAGCGTCGCGGGAGGGAACTCTGGAAACACCATATATTTT. Residues: CASSVAGGNSGNTIYF.

In its sample, this clone was seen a few times. Written as DNA, the CDR3 is TGTGCCAGCAGTGAAGCGCGGGGGCTTGGCTACACCTTC. Amino acids: CASSEARGLGYTF. The gene calls are TRBV2 and TRBJ1-2, with TRBD1 as a possible D gene (6 bases). The germline V gene encodes CDR1 SNHLY and CDR2 FYNNEI. CDR3 length: 13 amino acids. Trimming stripped 0 bases from V and 7 bases from J, with 9 bases between. Looking up the rest from reference TRBV2 and TRBJ1-2 gives the full variable domain: EPEVTQTPSHQVTQMGQEVILRCVPISNHLYFYWYRQILGQKVEFLVSFYNNEISEKSEIFDDQFSVERPDGSNFTLKIRSTKLEDSAMYFCASSEARGLGYTFGSGTRLTVV.

The J gene is TRBJ2-3, the V gene TRBV27; 11 bases agree with TRBD2. Germline V gene data show CDR1 as MNHEY and CDR2 as SMNVEV (reference sequence). V shed 4 bases, J shed 2 bases, and the junction held 8 bases outside the gene matches. The CDR3 consists of 17 residues. CDR3 coding DNA: TGTGCCAGCAGTTCCTACTCTAGCGGGGGGTACACAGATACGCAGTATTTT. Amino acids: CASSSYSSGGYTDTQYF.

The chain uses TRBV5-1 and TRBJ2-7; unclear D gene. The germline CDR1 and CDR2 sequences are SGHRS and YFSETQ. This CDR3 is built from 13 residues. The V gene lost 0 bases and the J gene lost 2 bases, with 6 bases spanning the gap. The CDR3 loop reads CASSLVPAYEQYF. The CDR3 DNA sequence: TGCGCCAGCAGCTTGGTACCTGCCTACGAGCAGTACTTC.

This clone was recorded a few times. The gene calls are TRBV5-1 and TRBJ1-4; D remains unclear. CDR3 size: 13 residues. Per the germline V gene, CDR1 is SGHRS and CDR2 is YFSETQ. V was cut by 0 bases and J by 8 bases, with 8 bases left in between. CDR3 in DNA: TGCGCCAGCAGCTTGGATGAGGAGGAAAAACTGTTTTTT. Translation: CASSLDEEEKLFF.

This chain connects TRBV11-3 to TRBJ2-1; 11 nucleotides match TRBD2. This CDR3 spans 16 amino acids. Germline V gives CDR1 SGHNT, CDR2 YENEEA. J lost 5 bases, V lost 4 bases, and 7 bases had no gene match. The CDR3 here is CASSSTGTSGNNEQFF. The CDR3 DNA reads TGTGCCAGCAGCTCTACCGGGACTAGCGGTAACAATGAGCAGTTCTTC.

V gene TRBV29-1 combines with J gene TRBJ2-1; 8 nucleotides match TRBD2. Germline V gene sequence: CDR1 SQVTM, CDR2 ANQGSEA. The CDR3 extends over 16 amino acids. With 2 bases clipped from V and 3 bases from J, the junction kept 9 bases outside the gene matches. CDR3 amino acids: CSVESPAGVIYNEQFF. In DNA form, the CDR3 reads TGCAGCGTTGAAAGCCCAGCGGGGGTCATCTACAATGAGCAGTTCTTC.

CDR3 in amino acids: CASSPASGGAQETQYF. CDR3 bases: TGTGCCAGCAGCCCAGCTAGCGGGGGGGCTCAAGAGACCCAGTACTTC. The genes are TRBV14 and TRBJ2-5; 12 positions agree with TRBD2. The CDR3 has 16 amino acids. With 4 bases clipped from V and 2 bases from J, the junction kept 5 bases outside the gene matches. The germline CDR1 and CDR2 sequences are SGHDN and FVKESK. The full variable domain, completed using reference TRBV14 and TRBJ2-5, is EAGVTQFPSHSVIEKGQTVTLRCDPISGHDNLYWYRRVMGKEIKFLLHFVKESKQDESGMPNNRFLAERTGGTYSTLKVQPAELEDSGVYFCASSPASGGAQETQYFGPGTRLLVL.

In its sample, this clone was seen a few times. V and J are TRBV7-8 and TRBJ2-1, with TRBD2 matching over 7 bases. Germline CDR1 and CDR2: SGHVS and FQNEAQ. After removal of 2 bases from V and 8 bases from J, the junction contained 6 bases not matched to a gene. The CDR3 has 14 amino acids. CDR3 in DNA: TGTGCCAGCAGCTTATTCAGGGAGGGAGATGAGCAGTTCTTC. It yields the protein CASSLFREGDEQFF.

This clone was seen just once. The chain employs TRBV10-1 and TRBJ1-5; 10 bases are shared with TRBD1. From germline, CDR1 is WNHNN and CDR2 SYGVQD (reference sequence). The CDR3 consists of 17 residues. With 6 bases clipped from V and 4 bases from J, the junction kept 12 bases outside the gene matches. In DNA form, the CDR3 reads TGCGCCAGCAGGAGAACAACCGGGACAGGGGAAAATCAGCCCCAGCATTTT. The encoded protein is CASRRTTGTGENQPQHF.